This T cell receptor (beta chain) was retrieved from a study of PD-1 blockade in classical Hodgkin lymphoma. No patient escaped relapse after autologous stem cell transplantation, and brentuximab vedotin exposure varied. Isolation of CD8+ T cells from thawed PBMCs used magnetic negative selection. The CDR3 extends over 14 amino acids. Germline loops: CDR1 MNHNS, CDR2 SASEGT. V was cut by 1 base and J by 2 bases, with 8 bases left in between. Sequenced by immunoSEQ multiplex PCR; TCRdb stores in-frame clones only, minus some. The profile shows more than 25,000 clones, 88% of them singletons. Sequencing was performed on CD8+ T cells from blood, taken at baseline. The source is a human donor with classical Hodgkin lymphoma. This rearrangement joins TRBV6-1 to TRBJ1-1, with unresolved D. CDR3 loop: CASSEVWDNTEAFF. In nucleotides, the CDR3 is TGTGCCAGCAGTGAAGTGTGGGATAACACTGAAGCTTTCTTT.